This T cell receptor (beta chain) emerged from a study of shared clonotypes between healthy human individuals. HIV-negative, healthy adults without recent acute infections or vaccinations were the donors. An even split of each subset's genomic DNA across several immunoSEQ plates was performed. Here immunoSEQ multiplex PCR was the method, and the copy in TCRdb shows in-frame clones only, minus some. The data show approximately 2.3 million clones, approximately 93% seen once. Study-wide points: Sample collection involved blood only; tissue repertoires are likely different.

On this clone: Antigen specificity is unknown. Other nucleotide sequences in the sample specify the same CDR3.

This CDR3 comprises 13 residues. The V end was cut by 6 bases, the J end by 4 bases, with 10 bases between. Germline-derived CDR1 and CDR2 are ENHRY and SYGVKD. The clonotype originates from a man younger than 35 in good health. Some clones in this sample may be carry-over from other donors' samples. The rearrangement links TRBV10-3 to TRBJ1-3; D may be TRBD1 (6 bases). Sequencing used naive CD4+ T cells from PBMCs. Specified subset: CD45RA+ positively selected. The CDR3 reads CAIRQGSGNTIYF. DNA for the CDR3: TGTGCCATCAGGCAGGGGTCGGGAAACACCATATATTTT.